This TCR beta chain was sequenced in a study of OX40 agonist ivuxolimab in advanced cancers. The wider study: People who had prior anti-PD-1, anti-PD-L1 or anti-CTLA-4 therapy could take part, and under 45% had some. Three partial responders included one hepatocellular carcinoma patient and two cutaneous melanoma patients.

This clone occurred a few times. Here immunoSEQ multiplex PCR was the method, and the copy in TCRdb shows in-frame clones only, minus some. The profile shows 65,000 to 95,000 clones, roughly 88% of them singletons. V lost 5 bases, J lost 7 bases, and 17 bases lay in between. The CDR3 consists of 14 residues. The germline CDR1 and CDR2 sequences are SGHTA and FQGTGA. The chain links TRBV7-3 to TRBJ1-1; a weak D match, TRBD1 (5 bases). This material consisted of CD4+ or CD8+ T cells sorted from blood, taken in a trial of the OX40 agonist ivuxolimab. The receptor was derived from an adult with an advanced solid tumor such as melanoma, head and neck, liver or kidney cancer. The CDR3 region has the DNA TGTGCCAGCAGCCCAGAGGGGCTCGGGGATGAAGCTTTCTTT. Translating it yields CASSPEGLGDEAFF. Using reference TRBV7-3 and TRBJ1-1 for the parts outside the CDR3, the full variable domain is GAGVSQTPSNKVTEKGKYVELRCDPISGHTALYWYRQSLGQGPEFLIYFQGTGAADDSGLPNDRFFAVRPEGSVSTLKIQRTERGDSAVYLCASSPEGLGDEAFFGQGTRLTVV.